The clone carrying this T cell receptor (beta chain) was seen once. Its antigen remains unidentified. The protocol was immunoSEQ multiplex PCR, while the TCRdb copy is restricted to in-frame clones and leaves out a portion. Of about 53,000 clones listed, around nine tenths were seen once; the top ten hold 1.5%. This record belongs to a study of OX40 agonist ivuxolimab in advanced cancers. Study as a whole: Earlier anti-PD-1, anti-PD-L1 or anti-CTLA-4 therapy was permitted; around 40% had received some.

Blood was sampled at baseline, cycle 4 day 1, and cycle 7 day 1. Study-level points and caveats: At 0.1 to 3.0 mg/kg, CD4+ and CD8+ blood T cells expanded clonally by week 6.

Germline V lookup: CDR1 ENHRY, CDR2 SYGVKD. Trimming cost V 7 bases and J 6 bases; bases outside gene matches: 5. The CDR3 totals 12 residues. The genes are TRBV10-3 and TRBJ2-7, with 8 nucleotides matching TRBD2. The TCR comes from an adult with an advanced solid tumor such as melanoma, head and neck, liver or kidney cancer. The material was CD4+ or CD8+ T cells sorted from blood, obtained in a trial of the OX40 agonist ivuxolimab. The CDR3 DNA follows: TGTGCCATCACGGGAGGGGGGAGCGAGCAGTACTTC. Translating gives CAITGGGSEQYF.